The entry below describes one TCR beta chain. The sample is drawn from a study of blood T cell repertoires in COVID-19. Study background: Samples taken during acute and convalescent COVID-19 were collected in the United States, Italy and Spain. Nucleic acid was either cDNA or gDNA, and it came from T cells, B-cell-depleted T cells, or PBMCs.

Authors' processing steps: Estimation of nucleated cell counts relied on the amplification of reference gene primers. Produced via immunoSEQ multiplex PCR; TCRdb's table is partial and in-frame only. Clone size and the V and J calls come from that table; the DNA yielded D and trimming. This table has 150,000 to 180,000 clones, roughly four fifths appearing once. Trimming pared 5 bases from V and 1 base from J, leaving 11 bases between. The V gene's germline CDR1 is SGHTA and CDR2 FQGTGA. CDR3 length: 14 amino acids. This sequence was found in a woman of 80 years or more with acute or convalescent COVID-19. Sequencing was carried out using peripheral blood. The chain employs TRBV7-3 and TRBJ1-1; TRBD1 is a possible D gene (5 bases). CDR3 sequence (DNA): TGTGCCAGCAGCGTAAGGGGAGGGAACACTGAAGCTTTCTTT. Its protein is CASSVRGGNTEAFF.